This T cell receptor beta chain was captured in a study of cytomegalovirus exposure and HLA in healthy donors. The PCR contained 60 Vbeta and 13 Jbeta primers. This table comes from immunoSEQ multiplex PCR, and its TCRdb copy is limited to in-frame clones, with some not included. This table holds some 150,000 clones, approximately 60% found once. The V and J ends lost 6 bases and 6 bases respectively, with 14 bases between them. CDR3 size: 13 residues. Germline V gene data show CDR1 as MNHNY and CDR2 as SVGAGI (reference sequence). Sequenced: PBMCs. The gene calls are TRBV6-6 and TRBJ1-2, with TRBD1 as a possible D gene (6 bases). The receptor's source is a woman aged 55-69 years in good health and CMV-seropositive. In DNA, the CDR3 is TGTGCCAGCAGCCCTACAGGGCTGGATGGCTACACCTTC. Its translation is CASSPTGLDGYTF.